The clone carrying this T cell receptor (beta chain) was counted ten times or more. Its target is unknown. CDR1 MGHRA and CDR2 YSYEKL come from the germline V gene. V shed 0 bases and J shed 3 bases, with 9 bases lying between them. The CDR3 totals 14 residues. Libraries of TCR beta came from iRepertoire HTBI primers plus Arm-PCR of CDR3 regions. Original methodology: Identification yielded about 66 TRBV and about 15 TRBJ segments across samples. In TCRdb, the multiplex PCR reads were re-called with MiXCR into one record per CDR3 protein. TCRdb's processing, not the study's, gives the V and J calls here. The table has 200,000 to 300,000 distinct CDR3 sequences, 20% seen once; the top ten hold approximately 13%. Described time point: newly diagnosed GD, antithyroid drugs for less than 3 months. Extracted PBMC RNA gave rise to the TCR library. The sample is drawn from a study of regulatory T cells in long-lasting Graves disease.

Study-level results: Persistent disease showed a preference for TRBV28, TRBJ1-2 and TRBJ2-5. It was possible that the small sample size reduced accuracy. Persistent Graves' cases showed lower TCR diversity than newly diagnosed cases.

This TCR derives from a female donor with Graves disease. The sequenced sample was peripheral blood mononuclear cells (PBMCs), obtained at new diagnosis, from a patient treated with antithyroid drugs. This chain joins TRBV4-1 and TRBJ2-7; either TRBD1 or TRBD2 may supply D (5 bases each). The chain's CDR3 is CASSQDDSGYEQYF. The CDR3 DNA follows: TGCGCCAGCAGCCAAGACGACAGCGGCTACGAGCAGTACTTC.